This entry lists 5 T cell receptor beta chains sequenced from one sample in a study of Ad26.COV2.S vaccination and SARS-CoV-2 variants (dated by TCRdb to about 2021). Library preparation used the immunoSEQ multiplex PCR assay. Not all clones reach the TCRdb copy of this immuneACCESS table, which keeps in-frame sequences only. Checked studies attribute under half of the gap to unresolved V genes and leave the rest unexplained. The sample includes more than 400,000 clones, with 92% observed a single time. The ten largest clones add up to under 2% of the sample. The sample's treatment or condition, from its label and the paper: over 15 received Ad26.COV2.S at low or high dose, single or two shots; five or six received placebo; per-sample allocation not given. Repertoires of vaccine and placebo recipients were sequenced from samples collected on day 63 after the first injection. Source: peripheral blood, taken in a trial of Ad26.COV2.S vaccine versus placebo. These receptors were collected from a person aged 18-65 years who received the Ad26.COV2.S COVID-19 vaccine or a placebo.

The V gene is TRBV5-8, the J gene TRBJ2-7; 7 bases match TRBD1. The length of the CDR3 is 15 residues. Losses at the gene ends were 4 bases for V and 3 bases for J; bases not matched to a gene: 10. Germline assignment: CDR1 SGHTS and CDR2 YDEGEE. The CDR3 is CASSKLQQGFYEQYF. CDR3 DNA sequence: TGTGCCAGCAGCAAGTTGCAACAGGGGTTCTACGAGCAGTACTTC.

The J gene is TRBJ2-1, the V gene TRBV19; D gene uncertain. Germline V gives CDR1 LNHDA, CDR2 SQIVND (reference sequence). This CDR3 is built from 13 residues. V dropped 2 bases and J dropped 9 bases, with 11 bases sitting between them. The CDR3 region has the DNA TGTGCCAGTAGTATATCCCCTTACGGTGAGCAGTTCTTC. Residues: CASSISPYGEQFF.

The rearrangement joins TRBV2 to TRBJ1-1, with D unclear. There are 15 residues in the CDR3. Germline CDR1 SNHLY, CDR2 FYNNEI. The V end was cut by 7 bases, the J end by 2 bases, with 17 bases between. In nucleotides, the CDR3 is TGTGCCAGCATTAGACGTGACGTGGGCAACACTGAAGCTTTCTTT. Translated, it gives CASIRRDVGNTEAFF.

Note on this clone: Relative to the germline gene, one junction end is altered; a read error may explain this. The chain is built from TRBV7-7 and TRBJ2-1; 8 bases agree with TRBD2. Per the germline V gene, CDR1 is SSHAT and CDR2 is FNYEAQ (reference sequence). The length of the CDR3 is 15 residues. The CDR3 bases are TGTGCTAGCAGCTTGGTCCTAGCGGGTTACAATGAGCAGTTCTTC. This translates into CASSLVLAGYNEQFF.

This sequence joins TRBV10-3 and TRBJ1-2; 11 nucleotides align to TRBD1. The CDR3 has 16 amino acids. Germline V gene data show CDR1 as ENHRY and CDR2 as SYGVKD. Germline trimming cut 4 bases from V and 6 bases from J; bases unmatched to any gene: 10. The CDR3 nucleotides are TGTGCCATCAGTGCACCGGGACAGGGGGATGGGCATGGCTACACCTTC. It encodes CAISAPGQGDGHGYTF.